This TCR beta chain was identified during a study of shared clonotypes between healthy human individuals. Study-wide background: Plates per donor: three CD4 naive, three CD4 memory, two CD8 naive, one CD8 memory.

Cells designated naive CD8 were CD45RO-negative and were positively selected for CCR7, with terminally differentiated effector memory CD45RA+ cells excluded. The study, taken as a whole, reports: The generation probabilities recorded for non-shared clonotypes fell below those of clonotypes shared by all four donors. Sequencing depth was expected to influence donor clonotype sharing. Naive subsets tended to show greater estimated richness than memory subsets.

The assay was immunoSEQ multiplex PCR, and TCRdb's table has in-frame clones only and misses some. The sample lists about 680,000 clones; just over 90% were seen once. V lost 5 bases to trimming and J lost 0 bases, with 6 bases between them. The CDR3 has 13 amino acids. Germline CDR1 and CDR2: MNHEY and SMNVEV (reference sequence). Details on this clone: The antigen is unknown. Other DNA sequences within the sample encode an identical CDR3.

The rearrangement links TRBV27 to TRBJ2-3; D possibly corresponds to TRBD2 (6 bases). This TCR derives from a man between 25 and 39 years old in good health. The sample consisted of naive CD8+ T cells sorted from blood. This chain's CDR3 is CASSRGSTDTQYF. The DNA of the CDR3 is TGTGCCAGCAGTCGGGGGAGCACAGATACGCAGTATTTT.